The 13 T cell receptor beta chains below come from one sample, sequenced in a study of T cells in Graves' hyperthyroidism and ophthalmopathy. Using RNA transcripts as the source, TCR beta CDR3 regions were amplified. During a first-round RT-PCR of the TCR CDR3, the HTBI primer set was used. In TCRdb, the multiplex PCR reads were re-called with MiXCR into one record per CDR3 protein. The sample has about 540,000 distinct CDR3 sequences, around 45% seen once. The sequencing sample was made of peripheral blood or thyroid tissue (not recorded which). The source of these receptors is a woman between 18 and 30 years old with Graves' hyperthyroidism.

This clonotype has only a few counts. This chain connects TRBV25-1 to TRBJ1-2, with TRBD1 identical over 7 bases. The trim removed 5 bases at V and 4 bases at J, leaving 16 bases unmatched. The CDR3 is 17 residues long. Germline CDR1 and CDR2: MGHDK and SYGVNS. The CDR3 region has the DNA TGTGCCAGCAGTTCGACCGCCCTCTACAGGGGCGGCTATGGCTACACCTTC. Protein product: CASSSTALYRGGYGYTF.

The chain carries TRBV2 and TRBJ1-5, with TRBD1 matching over 8 bases. Germline values: CDR1 SNHLY, CDR2 FYNNEI. The CDR3 extends over 18 amino acids. V lost 8 bases to trimming and J lost 1 base; unmatched junction nucleotides: 16. The CDR3 DNA reads TGTGCCAGCTTCAGGGGGCTGGAGAACCTGTTCAGCAATCAGCCCCAGCATTTT. Residues: CASFRGLENLFSNQPQHF.

This clonotype occurred a few times. This chain uses TRBV7-2 with TRBJ2-2, with a tentative D call TRBD1 (5 bases). There are 15 residues in the CDR3. Looked up from germline, CDR1 is SGHTA and CDR2 is FQGNSA. Trimming pared 6 bases from V and 1 base from J, leaving 12 bases between. This CDR3 is CASSPDRLNTGELFF. In nucleotides, the CDR3 is TGTGCCAGCAGTCCCGACAGATTGAACACCGGGGAGCTGTTTTTT.

V gene TRBV2 combines with J gene TRBJ1-5; D not resolved. Germline V CDR1 and CDR2: SNHLY, FYNNEI. This CDR3 region has 15 residues. V shed 6 bases and J shed 1 base, with 13 bases lying between them. CDR3 loop: CASSRGEQSNQPQHF. Here the CDR3 DNA reads TGTGCCAGCAGCCGGGGAGAGCAGAGCAATCAGCCCCAGCATTTT.

The V and J genes are TRBV25-1 and TRBJ1-6, with no clear D. The CDR3 extends over 14 amino acids. Germline lookup yields CDR1 MGHDK and CDR2 SYGVNS. V was pared by 8 bases and J by 6 bases, with 14 bases between. Here the CDR3 DNA reads TGTGCCAGCCAAGTGGCCAGAATTAATTCACCCCTCCACTTT. It yields the protein CASQVARINSPLHF.

J is TRBJ2-7 and V is TRBV7-2; TRBD2 matches 8 bases. The J call may be mistaken, given a closer DNA end match to TRBJ2-1. CDR1 SGHTA and CDR2 FQGNSA come from the germline V gene. The CDR3 has 14 residues. CDR3 DNA: TGTGCCAGCAGCCTCCGGACTAGCAACAATGAGCAGTTCTTC. It yields the protein CASSLRTSNNEQFF.

This chain connects TRBV4-1 to TRBJ2-7; 10 nucleotides align to TRBD2. The V and J ends lost 1 base and 3 bases, in that order; junction bases with no gene match: 6. Per the germline V gene, CDR1 is MGHRA and CDR2 is YSYEKL. CDR3 length: 16 amino acids. The CDR3 loop is CASSQGGLAGGYEQYF. The DNA for the CDR3 is TGCGCCAGCAGCCAAGGCGGGTTAGCGGGAGGCTACGAGCAGTACTTC.

This chain connects TRBV6-2 or TRBV6-3 to TRBJ1-1; a possible D gene is TRBD1 (5 bases). V was shortened by 2 bases and J by 1 base, with 14 bases between the two germline ends. Germline assignment: CDR1 MNHEY and CDR2 SVGEGT. CDR3 length: 16 amino acids. CDR3 sequence (DNA): TGTGCCAGCAGTTACAGGGGCGGGCGGTCGAACACTGAAGCTTTCTTT. Translating gives CASSYRGGRSNTEAFF.

In this sample, this clonotype turned up a few times. The chain combines TRBV6-6 with TRBJ2-7, with D possibly TRBD2 on 6 matching bases. Germline V gene sequence: CDR1 MNHNY, CDR2 SVGAGI (reference sequence). The length of the CDR3 is 13 residues. Trimming removed 7 bases from V and 3 bases from J, with 13 bases in between. CDR3 sequence: CASTPAGDYEQYF. The CDR3 nucleotides are TGTGCCAGCACCCCAGCGGGTGACTACGAGCAGTACTTC.

In its sample, this clonotype was seen many times. The chain is built from TRBV29-1 and TRBJ1-2; the D is unclear. V dropped 4 bases and J dropped 7 bases, with 16 bases sitting between them. CDR1 and CDR2 from the germline V gene are SQVTM and ANQGSEA. The CDR3 contains 13 residues. CDR3 residues: CSVVRGPDGGYTF. The DNA for the CDR3 is TGCAGCGTTGTTCGGGGTCCGGATGGTGGCTACACCTTC. Complete variable domain (other parts from reference TRBV29-1 and TRBJ1-2): SAVISQKPSRDICQRGTSLTIQCQVDSQVTMMFWYRQQPGQSLTLIATANQGSEATYESGFVIDKFPISRPNLTFSTLTVSNMSPEDSSIYLCSVVRGPDGGYTFGSGTRLTVV.

This rearrangement joins TRBV20-1 to TRBJ2-7, with a weak D call TRBD2 (6 bases). This CDR3 contains 15 residues. With 0 bases removed from V and 9 bases from J, the gap between germline ends came to 21 bases. The germline gives CDR1 DFQATT, CDR2 SNEGSKA (reference sequence). For the CDR3, the DNA is TGCAGTGCTAGAGAGGGTAGCGGCTCCTTTAGAGGGCAGTACTTC. This gives the protein CSAREGSGSFRGQYF.

The chain has TRBV19 and TRBJ1-1; D possibly corresponds to TRBD1 (5 bases). The CDR3 totals 15 residues. V gave up 6 bases and J gave up 1 base, with 15 bases separating them. In germline, CDR1 is LNHDA, CDR2 SQIVND (reference sequence). The CDR3 loop is CASRPAWGGNTEAFF. CDR3 DNA: TGTGCCAGTAGACCCGCATGGGGGGGGAACACTGAAGCTTTCTTT.

This chain links TRBV24-1 with TRBJ1-5, with D possibly being TRBD1 (6 bases). Trimming took 11 bases from V and 5 from J, leaving 24 bases between them. This CDR3 is built from 16 residues. Germline V gene sequence: CDR1 KGHDR, CDR2 SFDVKD. The chain's CDR3 is CASSIKDTGSYQPQHF. The CDR3 DNA sequence: TGTGCCAGTAGTATAAAAGACACAGGGTCCTATCAGCCCCAGCATTTT.